A single sample is the source of the 32 T cell receptor beta chains below, sequenced in a study of cytomegalovirus exposure and HLA in healthy donors. PCR primers comprised 60 Vbeta and 13 Jbeta primers. Method: immunoSEQ multiplex PCR; TCRdb's copy keeps in-frame clones and lacks some. The sample lists around 150,000 clones; 78% were seen once. The sequencing sample was made of PBMCs. The receptors were gathered from a male donor in good health and CMV-seronegative.

This clone was counted between two and nine times. V gene TRBV9 combines with J gene TRBJ2-2; D is possibly TRBD1 (5 bases). There are 16 residues in the CDR3. Germline lookup yields CDR1 SGDLS and CDR2 YYNGEE. Trimming left V 4 bases short and J 1 base short, with 14 bases between. CDR3 sequence (DNA): TGTGCCAGCAGCACCAGGGTTTCGGTGAACACCGGGGAGCTGTTTTTT. Its translation: CASSTRVSVNTGELFF.

The chain combines TRBV28 with TRBJ1-2; 10 bases match TRBD1. V dropped 7 bases and J dropped 7; count of bases not matched to a gene: 3. Germline values: CDR1 MDHEN, CDR2 SYDVKM. The CDR3 has 12 amino acids. CDR3 sequence: CASTRTGGGYTF. Written as DNA, the CDR3 is TGTGCCAGCACCCGGACAGGGGGTGGCTACACCTTC.

This clone was seen only a few times. Here the CDR3 reads CASNIGETDGYTF. CDR3 nucleotides: TGTGCCAGCAATATCGGGGAAACTGATGGCTACACCTTC. The chain carries TRBV6-1 and TRBJ1-2; D gene unclear. In germline, CDR1 is MNHNS, CDR2 SASEGT. There are 13 residues in the CDR3. The V end lost 7 bases, the J end lost 6 bases, and 15 bases lay between the germline ends.

The chain couples TRBV29-1 to TRBJ2-1, with 13 bases identical to TRBD2. Germline trimming cut 5 bases from V and 15 bases from J; bases unmatched to any gene: 7. The CDR3 spans 12 residues. Germline V CDR1 and CDR2: SQVTM, ANQGSEA. The CDR3: CSVTGTSGNPFF. CDR3 bases: TGCAGCGTTACCGGGACTAGCGGGAACCCGTTCTTC.

The chain joins TRBV11-3 to TRBJ1-2, with D possibly matching TRBD1 (6 bases). Germline lookup yields CDR1 SGHNT and CDR2 YENEEA. V was clipped by 8 bases and J by 4 bases, with 26 bases between them. The CDR3 is 17 residues long. The chain's CDR3 is CASSRRSGVGAGYGYTF. The CDR3 coding sequence is TGTGCCAGCTCCCGGAGGTCCGGAGTGGGGGCCGGCTATGGCTACACCTTC.

This clone has a handful of counts. This rearrangement joins TRBV7-8 to TRBJ1-2; D unclear. This CDR3 contains 14 residues. Germline CDR1 reads SGHVS; CDR2 reads FQNEAQ. The ends were cut back, 4 bases at V and 6 bases at J, with 15 bases in the middle. CDR3 in amino acids: CASSSPWILDGYTF. CDR3 coding DNA: TGTGCCAGCAGCTCCCCGTGGATACTAGATGGCTACACCTTC. Using reference TRBV7-8 and TRBJ1-2 for the parts outside the CDR3, the full variable domain is GAGVSQSPRYKVAKRGQDVALRCDPISGHVSLFWYQQALGQGPEFLTYFQNEAQLDKSGLPSDRFFAERPEGSVSTLKIQRTQQEDSAVYLCASSSPWILDGYTFGSGTRLTVV.

In its sample, this clone was seen a few times. The V gene is TRBV10-3, the J gene TRBJ2-1; 7 nucleotides line up with TRBD1. Germline CDR1 reads ENHRY; CDR2 reads SYGVKD. Unmatched junction bases numbered 9, after V lost 5 bases and J lost 8 bases. The CDR3 consists of 14 residues. CDR3 region: CAISYLRTGDEQFF. In DNA form, the CDR3 reads TGTGCCATCAGTTATCTTAGGACAGGAGATGAGCAGTTCTTC.

The DNA for the CDR3 is TGTGCCAGCAGTGACGGTTCGGGTAGGGGGGGCCGAGAAAAACTGTTTTTT. It yields the protein CASSDGSGRGGREKLFF. This chain uses TRBV25-1 with TRBJ1-4; perhaps TRBD1 as D (6 bases). The germline gives CDR1 MGHDK, CDR2 SYGVNS. The CDR3 spans 17 residues. V lost 3 bases and J 8 bases, leaving 22 bases between the germline ends.

The V and J genes are TRBV29-1 and TRBJ1-1; unclear D gene. The germline V gene encodes CDR1 SQVTM and CDR2 ANQGSEA. The CDR3 is 13 residues long. V lost 3 bases and J 0 bases, leaving 8 bases between the germline ends. CDR3 protein: CSVDRVLNTEAFF. The CDR3 bases are TGCAGCGTTGATCGAGTGTTGAACACTGAAGCTTTCTTT. Full variable domain (outside the CDR3, taken from reference TRBV29-1 and TRBJ1-1): SAVISQKPSRDICQRGTSLTIQCQVDSQVTMMFWYRQQPGQSLTLIATANQGSEATYESGFVIDKFPISRPNLTFSTLTVSNMSPEDSSIYLCSVDRVLNTEAFFGQGTRLTVV.

The chain combines TRBV7-2 with TRBJ2-2, with D possibly being TRBD2 (5 bases). The CDR3 loop spans 15 amino acids. V dropped 6 bases and J dropped 4 bases, with 15 bases sitting between them. Germline lookup yields CDR1 SGHTA and CDR2 FQGNSA. CDR3 nucleotide sequence: TGTGCCAGCAGGACGCCCGGGGTAGGCACCGGGGAGCTGTTTTTT. Its protein is CASRTPGVGTGELFF.

The genes are TRBV5-1 and TRBJ1-1; D may be TRBD1 (5 bases). The CDR3 is 13 residues long. Between the trimmed V and J ends, which lost 0 bases and 7 bases, there was a span of 10 bases. Germline CDR1 reads SGHRS; CDR2 reads YFSETQ. This CDR3 reads CASSLEGPYEAFF. The CDR3 nucleotides read TGCGCCAGCAGCTTGGAGGGGCCCTATGAAGCTTTCTTT.

The V gene is TRBV29-1, the J gene TRBJ1-1, with 8 bases lining up with TRBD1. The CDR3 loop spans 19 amino acids. Trimming removed 6 bases from V and 4 bases from J; junction bases left unmatched: 25. The germline CDR1 and CDR2 sequences are SQVTM and ANQGSEA. Here the CDR3 reads CSVDQLAGTGPGGITEAFF. CDR3 bases: TGCAGCGTCGATCAGCTCGCGGGGACAGGCCCTGGAGGTATCACTGAAGCTTTCTTT.

The chain has TRBV2 and TRBJ2-3; the match to TRBD2 covers 11 bases. Per the germline V gene, CDR1 is SNHLY and CDR2 is FYNNEI. The CDR3 spans 15 residues. Germline trimming cut 6 bases from V and 4 bases from J; bases unmatched to any gene: 6. The CDR3 DNA is TGTGCCAGCAGGGGGACTAGCGGTGGCGCAGATACGCAGTATTTT. It specifies CASRGTSGGADTQYF. The full variable domain, completed using reference TRBV2 and TRBJ2-3, is EPEVTQTPSHQVTQMGQEVILRCVPISNHLYFYWYRQILGQKVEFLVSFYNNEISEKSEIFDDQFSVERPDGSNFTLKIRSTKLEDSAMYFCASRGTSGGADTQYFGPGTRLTVL.

The chain has TRBV5-4 and TRBJ1-2; D might be TRBD1 (5 bases). The germline CDR1 and CDR2 sequences are SGHNT and YYREEE (reference sequence). Trimming removed 3 bases at V and 5 bases at J, with 14 bases between. CDR3 size: 14 residues. The CDR3 region is CASSYPGVGYGYTF. Written as DNA, the CDR3 is TGTGCCAGCAGCTACCCGGGGGTTGGTTATGGCTACACCTTC.

The CDR3 protein is CASSWTWRSGNTIYF. The CDR3 region has the DNA TGTGCCAGCAGCTGGACCTGGAGGTCTGGAAACACCATATATTTT. The chain links TRBV7-9 to TRBJ1-3; D call uncertain. This CDR3 contains 15 residues. Germline CDR1 is SEHNR and CDR2 is FQNEAQ (reference sequence). Trimming stripped 4 bases from V and 1 base from J, with 11 bases between. The whole variable domain, remainder taken from reference TRBV7-9 and TRBJ1-3, is DTGVSQNPRHKITKRGQNVTFRCDPISEHNRLYWYRQTLGQGPEFLTYFQNEAQLEKSRLLSDRFSAERPKGSFSTLEIQRTEQGDSAMYLCASSWTWRSGNTIYFGEGSWLTVV.

The gene calls are TRBV30 and TRBJ2-3; TRBD2 matches 12 bases. The CDR3 is made up of 16 amino acids. Per germline, CDR1 GTSNPN and CDR2 SVGIG (reference sequence). The trim removed 3 bases at V and 1 base at J, leaving 5 bases unmatched. CDR3 residues: CAWRPTSGSGTDTQYF. In nucleotides, the CDR3 is TGTGCCTGGAGACCGACTAGCGGGAGTGGCACAGATACGCAGTATTTT.

The rearrangement links TRBV30 to TRBJ1-1; D not certain. Germline loops: CDR1 GTSNPN, CDR2 SVGIG (reference sequence). The length of the CDR3 is 14 residues. Trimming removed 3 bases from V and 4 bases from J, with 15 bases in between. CDR3 protein: CAWSGNRRGTEAFF. The CDR3, as DNA: TGTGCCTGGAGCGGGAACCGGAGAGGCACTGAAGCTTTCTTT. The full variable domain, in which reference TRBV30 and TRBJ1-1 provide the parts outside the CDR3, is SQTIHQWPATLVQPVGSPLSLECTVEGTSNPNLYWYRQAAGRGLQLLFYSVGIGQISSEVPQNLSASRPQDRQFILSSKKLLLSDSGFYLCAWSGNRRGTEAFFGQGTRLTVV.

This clone has more than one count but fewer than ten. At one of its ends the junction is not consistent with the germline gene, which may arise from a read error. The J gene is TRBJ1-2, the V gene TRBV9; 11 bases are a match to TRBD1. Germline V gene sequence: CDR1 SGDLS, CDR2 YYNGEE. The CDR3 consists of 17 residues. DNA of the CDR3: TGTGCCAGCTGCGTAGGGCACGGGACAGGGGGTAATTATGGCTACACCTTC. Residues: CASCVGHGTGGNYGYTF.

The chain joins TRBV2 to TRBJ1-2, with D perhaps matching TRBD1 (6 bases). The CDR3 totals 14 residues. V gave up 5 bases and J gave up 1 base, with 11 bases separating them. CDR1 is SNHLY and CDR2 is FYNNEI in the germline V gene. CDR3 sequence (DNA): TGTGCCAGCAGTCCCCCGGACAGTAACTATGGCTACACCTTC. As protein: CASSPPDSNYGYTF.

The genes are TRBV6-5 and TRBJ1-4; the D is unclear. There are 14 residues in the CDR3. V dropped 0 bases and J dropped 8 bases, with 10 bases sitting between them. Per germline, CDR1 MNHEY and CDR2 SVGAGI. CDR3: CASSYSNGLEKLFF. The CDR3, as DNA: TGTGCCAGCAGTTACTCGAATGGGCTGGAAAAACTGTTTTTT.

This clone has only one observation. This sequence joins TRBV6-1 and TRBJ1-1; D perhaps matches TRBD1 (6 bases). Germline CDR1 is MNHNS and CDR2 is SASEGT. The CDR3 has 14 amino acids. V was cut by 6 bases and J by 0 bases, with 11 bases left in between. Here the CDR3 reads CASRRDTMNTEAFF. CDR3 sequence (DNA): TGTGCCAGCAGGAGGGACACGATGAACACTGAAGCTTTCTTT.

V usage is TRBV29-1 and J usage is TRBJ2-3; 11 bases fit TRBD1. V gave up 7 bases and J gave up 3 bases; unmatched junction bases: 3. CDR1 SQVTM and CDR2 ANQGSEA come from the germline V gene. The CDR3 is 13 residues long. The CDR3 region has the DNA TGCAGCGCTGGGGACAGGGGGACAGATACGCAGTATTTT. Its protein product is CSAGDRGTDTQYF.

The chain carries TRBV2 and TRBJ2-7; possible D gene TRBD1, 6 bases. Trimming left V 5 bases short and J 6 bases short, with 11 bases between. The CDR3 is 12 amino acids. CDR1 is SNHLY and CDR2 is FYNNEI in the germline V gene. The CDR3 coding sequence is TGTGCCAGCAGTTCGACAGGCCGCGAGCAGTACTTC. It encodes CASSSTGREQYF.

This clone was counted only a few times. The chain is built from TRBV6-6 and TRBJ1-1, with 7 bases identical to TRBD1. In germline, CDR1 is MNHNY, CDR2 SVGAGI (reference sequence). V lost 0 bases and J lost 7; bases outside the gene matches: 11. The CDR3 has 16 residues. This chain's CDR3 is CASSYSTRFQGGEAFF. The CDR3 nucleotides read TGTGCCAGCAGTTACTCTACCCGATTCCAGGGGGGTGAAGCTTTCTTT.

The rearrangement links TRBV5-4 to TRBJ1-5, with no clear D. Between the trimmed V and J ends, which lost 0 bases and 3 bases, there was a span of 10 bases. The germline gives CDR1 SGHNT, CDR2 YYREEE (reference sequence). The CDR3 spans 15 residues. The CDR3: CASSLGGSYNQPQHF. CDR3 sequence (DNA): TGTGCCAGCAGCTTGGGCGGCAGTTACAATCAGCCCCAGCATTTT.

V usage is TRBV27 and J usage is TRBJ2-1; possibly TRBD2 for D (5 bases). V lost 3 bases and J 2 bases, leaving 11 bases between the germline ends. There are 15 residues in the CDR3. CDR1 MNHEY and CDR2 SMNVEV come from the germline V gene (reference sequence). Here the CDR3 DNA reads TGTGCCAGCAGTTTCGGGAACAACCCCTACAATGAGCAGTTCTTC. As protein: CASSFGNNPYNEQFF.

J is TRBJ1-3 and V is TRBV5-6; D is unresolved. Trimming stripped 1 base from V and 1 base from J, with 21 bases between. The CDR3 loop spans 19 amino acids. Germline CDR1 reads SGHDT; CDR2 reads YYEEEE. The CDR3 region is CASSLRYSGPRESGNTIYF. For the CDR3, the DNA is TGTGCCAGCAGCTTGCGCTATTCAGGACCGAGGGAGTCTGGAAACACCATATATTTT. The variable domain in full, completed from reference TRBV5-6 and TRBJ1-3, reads DAGVTQSPTHLIKTRGQQVTLRCSPKSGHDTVSWYQQALGQGPQFIFQYYEEEERQRGNFPDRFSGHQFPNYSSELNVNALLLGDSALYLCASSLRYSGPRESGNTIYFGEGSWLTVV.

The J gene is TRBJ1-1, the V gene TRBV18, with a weak D call TRBD1 (5 bases). The CDR3 consists of 12 residues. Germline-derived CDR1 and CDR2 are KGHSH and LQKENI. The CDR3 bases are TGTGCTAGTGTCGGGGGGGACACTGAAGCTTTCTTT. This sequence encodes CASVGGDTEAFF.

The gene calls are TRBV9 and TRBJ1-2, with D possibly being TRBD1 (6 bases). CDR3 length: 17 residues. The V and J ends lost 2 bases and 5 bases respectively, with 22 bases between them. Per germline, CDR1 SGDLS and CDR2 YYNGEE. CDR3 sequence: CASSVGTQGSGQYGYTF. Here the CDR3 DNA reads TGTGCCAGCAGCGTCGGGACACAAGGGTCGGGGCAATATGGCTACACCTTC.

This chain connects TRBV6-5 to TRBJ2-5, with 7 bases matching TRBD1. Trimming removed 4 bases from V and 2 bases from J; junction bases left unmatched: 7. This CDR3 region has 15 residues. The germline V gene encodes CDR1 MNHEY and CDR2 SVGAGI. The CDR3 DNA reads as TGTGCCAGCAGTTCCTGGGGCAGGGGGCAAGAGACCCAGTACTTC. It is translated as CASSSWGRGQETQYF.

The rearrangement uses TRBV20-1 and TRBJ1-2; D remains unclear. CDR1 and CDR2 (germline): DFQATT, SNEGSKA (reference sequence). The CDR3 length is 9 residues. Trimming removed 3 bases at V and 7 bases at J, with 3 bases between. The CDR3, as DNA: TGCAGTGCTAGCTCTGGCTACACCTTC. Amino acids: CSASSGYTF.

The J gene is TRBJ2-3, the V gene TRBV10-2; D perhaps matches TRBD2 (6 bases). V lost 8 bases and J 1 base, leaving 16 bases between the germline ends. Germline values: CDR1 WSHSY, CDR2 SAAADI. The CDR3 spans 15 residues. The CDR3 here is CASWLPGEGTDTQYF. The CDR3 DNA reads as TGCGCCAGCTGGTTACCGGGGGAGGGCACAGATACGCAGTATTTT.